Shown below are 3 T cell receptor beta chains from a single sample sequenced in a study of blood T cell repertoires in COVID-19. This table comes from immunoSEQ multiplex PCR, and its TCRdb copy is limited to in-frame clones, with some not included. The sample carries 150,000 to 200,000 clones, about four fifths recorded once. Sequencing was performed on peripheral blood. These receptors were taken from a woman of 80 years or more with COVID-19, enrolled during active disease.

This clone was counted between two and nine times. This chain joins TRBV19 and TRBJ1-4; 9 nucleotides match TRBD1. Germline CDR1 LNHDA, CDR2 SQIVND (reference sequence). V shed 6 bases, J shed 4 bases, and the junction held 3 bases outside the gene matches. The CDR3 totals 14 residues. For the CDR3, the DNA is TGTGCCAGTAGGGGGACAGGGATTAATGAAAAACTGTTTTTT. This encodes CASRGTGINEKLFF.

The V call is TRBV14, the J call TRBJ2-3; 8 bases match TRBD1. Trimming cost V 4 bases and J 3 bases; bases outside gene matches: 3. This CDR3 region has 14 residues. The germline V gene encodes CDR1 SGHDN and CDR2 FVKESK. CDR3 region: CASSRRGRTDTQYF. DNA of the CDR3: TGTGCCAGCAGCCGCAGGGGGCGGACAGATACGCAGTATTTT.

The sample holds a few counts of this clone. J is TRBJ1-3 and V is TRBV5-1; D ambiguous. This CDR3 contains 16 residues. Germline loops: CDR1 SGHRS, CDR2 YFSETQ. V was cut by 0 bases and J by 0 bases, with 10 bases left in between. The CDR3 region has the DNA TGCGCCAGCAGCTTGGCCGTACAGTCCTCTGGAAACACCATATATTTT. Its translation: CASSLAVQSSGNTIYF.